Below, 10 T cell receptor beta chains from the same sample are listed, as sequenced in a study of shared clonotypes between healthy human individuals. The protocol was immunoSEQ multiplex PCR, while the TCRdb copy is restricted to in-frame clones and leaves out a portion. This table holds about 2.1 million clones, roughly 91% found once. CD8 cells regarded as naive lacked CD45RO, were positively chosen for CCR7, and omitted terminally differentiated effector memory CD45RA+ cells. Sequenced sample: naive CD8+ T cells from PBMCs. The receptors here all came from a young man in good health. Some clones in this sample may be carry-over from other donors' samples.

The V and J genes are TRBV9 and TRBJ1-5, with D unresolved. Per germline, CDR1 SGDLS and CDR2 YYNGEE. The CDR3 sequence is 14 residues long. Deletions cut 0 bases from V and 8 bases from J, with 12 bases between. CDR3 coding DNA: TGTGCCAGCAGCGTAGATTATAGGCAGGAGCCCCAGCATTTT. Translation gives CASSVDYRQEPQHF.

V gene TRBV27 combines with J gene TRBJ2-7; D is perhaps TRBD1 or TRBD2 (6 bases each). The CDR3 covers 16 residues. Per the germline V gene, CDR1 is MNHEY and CDR2 is SMNVEV (reference sequence). V dropped 0 bases and J dropped 4 bases, with 16 bases sitting between them. In nucleotides, the CDR3 is TGTGCCAGCAGTTTATCGAACGGGGGCAATTTATACGAGCAGTACTTC. It is translated as CASSLSNGGNLYEQYF.

The rearrangement joins TRBV27 to TRBJ2-7, with 9 positions matching TRBD1. CDR1 MNHEY and CDR2 SMNVEV come from the germline V gene (reference sequence). The trim removed 8 bases at V and 7 bases at J, leaving 15 bases unmatched. The length of the CDR3 is 15 residues. Written as DNA, the CDR3 is TGTGCCAGCGACCGAACCGGGACAGGGCCTAGGGAGCAGTACTTC. It specifies CASDRTGTGPREQYF.

The J gene is TRBJ1-1, the V gene TRBV7-9, with TRBD1 matching over 9 bases. The CDR3 loop spans 15 amino acids. The V and J ends lost 3 bases and 5 bases, in that order; junction bases with no gene match: 7. Germline CDR1 is SEHNR and CDR2 is FQNEAQ (reference sequence). Here the CDR3 DNA reads TGTGCCAGCAGCTTGAACAGGGGGCGTAGAACTGAAGCTTTCTTT. It specifies CASSLNRGRRTEAFF.

The chain is built from TRBV5-6 and TRBJ1-3; D ambiguous. V lost 0 bases and J lost 0, with 7 bases in between. This CDR3 has 15 residues. Per the germline V gene, CDR1 is SGHDT and CDR2 is YYEEEE. CDR3 in amino acids: CASSLEGNSGNTIYF. As DNA, the CDR3 is TGTGCCAGCAGCTTGGAAGGGAACTCTGGAAACACCATATATTTT.

The chain recombines TRBV4-3 with TRBJ1-5; TRBD1 matches at 7 bases. The V gene end was trimmed by 3 bases and the J gene end by 2 bases; junction bases not matched to a gene: 4. The length of the CDR3 is 15 residues. Germline CDR1 reads LGHNA; CDR2 reads YSLEER. Written as DNA, the CDR3 is TGCGCCAGCAGCCAGGCTACAGGGGGCAATCAGCCCCAGCATTTT. It yields the protein CASSQATGGNQPQHF.

J is TRBJ1-6 and V is TRBV5-1; a possible D gene is TRBD1 (5 bases). V was pared by 4 bases and J by 11 bases, with 13 bases between. CDR3 length: 13 amino acids. Germline CDR1 is SGHRS and CDR2 is YFSETQ. CDR3 region: CASSDGTGTPLHF. The CDR3 bases are TGCGCCAGCAGCGACGGGACCGGGACACCCCTCCACTTT.

The chain joins TRBV6-5 to TRBJ2-1; 9 nucleotides match TRBD2. Trimming removed 8 bases from V and 0 bases from J; junction bases left unmatched: 5. CDR3 length: 15 amino acids. Germline V gene data show CDR1 as MNHEY and CDR2 as SVGAGI. The CDR3: CASSFSGSSYNEQFF. As DNA, the CDR3 is TGTGCCAGCTCCTTTAGCGGGAGCTCCTACAATGAGCAGTTCTTC.

The chain links TRBV5-1 to TRBJ1-4; no definite D call. The V gene's germline CDR1 is SGHRS and CDR2 YFSETQ. V was trimmed by 2 bases and J by 4 bases, leaving 9 bases between them. This CDR3 region has 14 residues. CDR3 sequence (DNA): TGCGCCAGCAGCTTTGGCCGGAGTAATGAAAAACTGTTTTTT. Translating gives CASSFGRSNEKLFF.

The rearrangement joins TRBV18 to TRBJ2-1, with D maybe TRBD2 (6 bases). This CDR3 is 14 amino acids long. Germline CDR1 reads KGHSH; CDR2 reads LQKENI. The V and J ends lost 7 bases and 4 bases respectively, with 14 bases between them. The CDR3 coding sequence is TGTGCCAGCTGGGACTCCTCCTCATACAATGAGCAGTTCTTC. This sequence encodes CASWDSSSYNEQFF. Full variable domain (remainder filled in from reference TRBV18 and TRBJ2-1): NAGVMQNPRHLVRRRGQEARLRCSPMKGHSHVYWYRQLPEEGLKFMVYLQKENIIDESGMPKERFSAEFPKEGPSILRIQQVVRGDSAAYFCASWDSSSYNEQFFGPGTRLTVL.